The sequence of this TCR beta chain was determined in a study of CXCR3-negative and CXCR3-positive naive CD8 T cells. Study outcomes and limitations: Memory cells showed distinct TRBV-TRBJ patterns, while the two naive subsets matched. The study found comparably high diversity in both naive subsets and much lower diversity in memory CD8+ cells. TRB CDR3s were more hydrophobic in CXCR3-positive than in CXCR3-negative naive cells. The majority of assays used fresh PBMCs, and CXCR3 expression partially decreased after cryopreservation.

A note on this clonotype: The antigen remains undetermined.

TRB cDNA was prepared as libraries by UMI-labeled 5' RACE. TCRdb processed the 5' RACE reads again and assigns one entry to each CDR3 protein, with no DNA. In all, the sample yields 150,000 to 180,000 distinct CDR3 sequences. CD45RO-CCR7+CD27+CD95- characterized naive CD8+ T cells. The TCR sequence derives from a human donor in good health. Some clones in this sample may be carry-over from other donors' samples. Sequencing was carried out using naive CXCR3+ CD8+ T cells from blood. Noted subset: CD45RO-CCR7+CD27+CD95- naive CD8+ T cells expressing CXCR3 (TNR3+).

Here the CDR3 reads CSGTGGNVNEQFF. The chain recombines TRBV29-1 with TRBJ2-1; TCRdb names TRBD1, which stays unverified in the absence of DNA. This CDR3 has 13 residues. The V gene's germline CDR1 is SQVTM and CDR2 ANQGSEA.